One sample yielded the 32 T cell receptor beta chains listed below, sequenced in a study of T cell responses to AZD1222 COVID-19 vaccine. TCRdb's table, derived via immunoSEQ multiplex PCR, lists solely in-frame clones and lacks some. The table shows over 100,000 clones, with about 88% occurring only once. This material consisted of peripheral blood, taken on day 0 of AZD1222 vaccination. These TCRs come from an adult in good health.

The chain employs TRBV30 and TRBJ2-3, with TRBD2 matching over 8 bases. The germline CDR1 and CDR2 sequences are GTSNPN and SVGIG (reference sequence). The trim removed 1 base at V and 3 bases at J, leaving 9 bases unmatched. The CDR3 is made up of 16 amino acids. The CDR3 region has the DNA TGTGCCTGGAGTGACCCGTGGCGGGGGGAAACAGATACGCAGTATTTT. Translating gives CAWSDPWRGETDTQYF.

The CDR3 DNA reads as TGTGCCAGTAGTATCGGTTCGGGGGGACACGGATTTAATTCACCCCTCCACTTT. Translated, it gives CASSIGSGGHGFNSPLHF. The chain recombines TRBV19 with TRBJ1-6; the D gene is possibly TRBD1 (6 bases). This CDR3 is built from 18 residues. Deletions cut 3 bases from V and 6 bases from J, with 21 bases between. Germline CDR1 and CDR2: LNHDA and SQIVND (reference sequence).

The chain combines TRBV10-2 with TRBJ2-3; possibly TRBD2 for D (7 bases). Germline-derived CDR1 and CDR2 are WSHSY and SAAADI. The CDR3 spans 21 residues. Trimming took 4 bases from V and 0 from J, leaving 29 bases between them. The CDR3 DNA sequence: TGCGCCAGCAGTGGACCCCGTGGTCGGTGGGGGGGCGAGGCGAGCACAGATACGCAGTATTTT. Protein sequence: CASSGPRGRWGGEASTDTQYF.

The V gene is TRBV19, the J gene TRBJ1-5, with 10 bases lining up with TRBD1. V was clipped by 5 bases and J by 7 bases; unmatched bases: 5. Germline values: CDR1 LNHDA, CDR2 SQIVND (reference sequence). The CDR3 spans 14 residues. As DNA, the CDR3 is TGTGCCAGTAGTGTCCCGACAGGGGGCCAGCCCCAGCATTTT. It is translated as CASSVPTGGQPQHF.

The chain is built from TRBV7-6 and TRBJ2-7; D unresolved. The V end lost 6 bases, the J end lost 0 bases, and 6 bases lay between the germline ends. Germline CDR1 reads SGHVS; CDR2 reads FNYEAQ. The CDR3 is 12 residues long. The CDR3 reads CASSRYSYEQYF. CDR3 coding DNA: TGTGCCAGCAGTCGCTACTCCTACGAGCAGTACTTC.

Ten or more counts support this clone. The chain carries TRBV5-1 and TRBJ2-1; TRBD2 agrees at 12 bases. Trimming cost V 0 bases and J 9 bases; bases outside gene matches: 7. Germline CDR1 is SGHRS and CDR2 is YFSETQ. The CDR3 has 16 amino acids. Here the CDR3 reads CASSLDTSGGRGEQFF. DNA of the CDR3: TGCGCCAGCAGCTTGGATACTAGCGGGGGGCGAGGTGAGCAGTTCTTC. Variable domain in full (rest from reference TRBV5-1 and TRBJ2-1): KAGVTQTPRYLIKTRGQQVTLSCSPISGHRSVSWYQQTPGQGLQFLFEYFSETQRNKGNFPGRFSGRQFSNSRSEMNVSTLELGDSALYLCASSLDTSGGRGEQFFGPGTRLTVL.

The J gene is TRBJ1-1, the V gene TRBV7-2; D perhaps matches TRBD1 (5 bases). Germline CDR1 reads SGHTA; CDR2 reads FQGNSA. The CDR3 runs to 15 residues. Deletions cut 2 bases from V and 0 bases from J, with 10 bases between. The CDR3 DNA reads as TGTGCCAGCAGCTTAAGTGGGGCAGTGAACACTGAAGCTTTCTTT. Protein: CASSLSGAVNTEAFF. The full variable domain, rest sourced from reference TRBV7-2 and TRBJ1-1, is GAGVSQSPSNKVTEKGKDVELRCDPISGHTALYWYRQSLGQGLEFLIYFQGNSAPDKSGLPSDRFSAERTGGSVSTLTIQRTQQEDSAVYLCASSLSGAVNTEAFFGQGTRLTVV.

The rearrangement joins TRBV18 to TRBJ2-7, with 9 nucleotides matching TRBD1. V was clipped by 2 bases and J by 5 bases; unmatched bases: 4. This CDR3 has 14 residues. Germline lookup yields CDR1 KGHSH and CDR2 LQKENI. The CDR3 protein is CASSPGTGTNEQYF. For the CDR3, the DNA is TGTGCCAGCTCACCAGGGACAGGGACCAACGAGCAGTACTTC.

The gene calls are TRBV9 and TRBJ1-5, with unresolved D. V lost 3 bases to trimming and J lost 0 bases, with 4 bases between them. This CDR3 is built from 13 residues. Germline assignment: CDR1 SGDLS and CDR2 YYNGEE. CDR3 protein: CASSEGSNQPQHF. CDR3 in DNA: TGTGCCAGCAGCGAGGGTAGCAATCAGCCCCAGCATTTT.

The genes are TRBV7-9 and TRBJ2-7; 9 nucleotides line up with TRBD1. Looked up from germline, CDR1 is SEHNR and CDR2 is FQNEAQ (reference sequence). Trimming cost V 7 bases and J 5 bases; bases outside gene matches: 24. The CDR3 contains 19 residues. CDR3 nucleotide sequence: TGTGCCAGCACCGGGACAGGGCTGAGTGGGGGGCGGGAAAGTAACGAGCAGTACTTC. Translated, it gives CASTGTGLSGGRESNEQYF.

This clone was observed a handful of times. The chain combines TRBV5-6 with TRBJ1-2; D gene ambiguous. Germline CDR1 reads SGHDT; CDR2 reads YYEEEE. The CDR3 covers 15 residues. Trimming cost V 0 bases and J 5 bases, with 14 bases left between them. This chain's CDR3 is CASSLDRRPVYGYTF. In nucleotides, the CDR3 is TGTGCCAGCAGCTTGGATAGGCGGCCCGTTTATGGCTACACCTTC.

This clone was counted a single time. The CDR3, as DNA: TGTGCCAGCAGCCAAGTGTACGGGTTTGGCACTGAAGCTTTCTTT. This sequence encodes CASSQVYGFGTEAFF. The V call is TRBV14, the J call TRBJ1-1; D remains ambiguous. V lost 1 base and J 4 bases, leaving 13 bases between the germline ends. The CDR3 length is 15 residues. CDR1 and CDR2 (germline): SGHDN, FVKESK.

The chain recombines TRBV7-8 with TRBJ1-2, with a weak D call TRBD1 (5 bases). The CDR3 extends over 18 amino acids. Germline CDR1 and CDR2: SGHVS and FQNEAQ. The V end was cut by 1 base, the J end by 4 bases, with 22 bases between. This chain's CDR3 is CASSLGEGALSNRYGYTF. In nucleotides, the CDR3 is TGTGCCAGCAGCTTAGGGGAAGGGGCACTCTCGAACCGCTATGGCTACACCTTC.

This clone was recorded a few times. V gene TRBV27 combines with J gene TRBJ2-1; a weak D match, TRBD2 (6 bases). CDR3 size: 14 residues. Trimming took off 3 bases at V and 7 bases at J, with 13 bases between the two ends. Per germline, CDR1 MNHEY and CDR2 SMNVEV (reference sequence). The CDR3, as DNA: TGTGCCAGCAGTTTTGCGGGACTTCTTAATGAGCAGTTCTTC. This sequence encodes CASSFAGLLNEQFF.

The chain recombines TRBV9 with TRBJ2-3; perhaps TRBD2 as D (7 bases). The CDR3 runs to 15 residues. The germline V and J ends were trimmed by 2 bases and 6 bases, with 16 bases remaining between them. CDR1 SGDLS and CDR2 YYNGEE come from the germline V gene. CDR3 residues: CASSVHVGGRDTQYF. CDR3 DNA: TGTGCCAGCAGCGTCCATGTGGGGGGGCGGGATACGCAGTATTTT.

The chain links TRBV28 to TRBJ2-5; no reliable D call. Germline V CDR1 and CDR2: MDHEN, SYDVKM. Trimming took 1 base from V and 2 from J, leaving 8 bases between them. This CDR3 is built from 14 residues. The CDR3 sequence: CASSLFVRQETQYF. In DNA, the CDR3 is TGTGCCAGCAGTTTATTTGTCAGACAAGAGACCCAGTACTTC.

J is TRBJ2-1 and V is TRBV7-9, with a tentative D call TRBD2 (7 bases). CDR3 length: 13 residues. Trimming left V 4 bases short and J 16 bases short, with 20 bases between. Looked up from germline, CDR1 is SEHNR and CDR2 is FQNEAQ (reference sequence). CDR3 sequence: CASSSRVGGLSFF. CDR3 coding DNA: TGTGCCAGCAGCTCAAGAGTGGGGGGGCTTTCTTTCTTC.

V gene TRBV18 combines with J gene TRBJ1-4; 7 nucleotides line up with TRBD1. This CDR3 spans 15 amino acids. V was clipped by 4 bases and J by 8 bases; unmatched bases: 10. The germline gives CDR1 KGHSH, CDR2 LQKENI. This CDR3 reads CASSRSSGQLEKLFF. The DNA of the CDR3 is TGTGCCAGCTCACGGTCTTCGGGACAGCTCGAAAAACTGTTTTTT.

This chain links TRBV29-1 with TRBJ2-7; weak D call: TRBD1 (6 bases). CDR3 length: 15 amino acids. Per the germline V gene, CDR1 is SQVTM and CDR2 is ANQGSEA. Trimming removed 1 base from V and 1 base from J, with 14 bases in between. CDR3 nucleotide sequence: TGCAGCGTTGAAGCCGGGTCAGGGGTGTCCTACGAGCAGTACTTC. Its protein product is CSVEAGSGVSYEQYF.

The chain recombines TRBV21-1 with TRBJ1-5; no check of the table's D call, TRBD1, against the DNA was made. TRBV21-1 is tagged as a pseudogene. There are 17 residues in the CDR3. CDR3 in DNA: TGTGCCAGCAGCAGCCGGGACAAGAGATTCATGGATCAGCCCCAGCATTTT. Its protein is CASSSRDKRFMDQPQHF.

The gene calls are TRBV5-4 and TRBJ1-1; D is ambiguous. The CDR3 has 14 amino acids. In germline, CDR1 is SGHNT, CDR2 YYREEE (reference sequence). V lost 1 base and J lost 0, with 7 bases in between. In nucleotides, the CDR3 is TGTGCCAGCAGCTTGTCGGAAATGAACACTGAAGCTTTCTTT. Amino acid sequence: CASSLSEMNTEAFF. Combining the CDR3 with reference TRBV5-4 and TRBJ1-1 gives the whole variable domain ETGVTQSPTHLIKTRGQQVTLRCSSQSGHNTVSWYQQALGQGPQFIFQYYREEENGRGNFPPRFSGLQFPNYSSELNVNALELDDSALYLCASSLSEMNTEAFFGQGTRLTVV.

The V and J genes are TRBV9 and TRBJ2-2; D is uncertain. The CDR3 is made up of 14 amino acids. Per the germline V gene, CDR1 is SGDLS and CDR2 is YYNGEE. The V end was cut by 3 bases, the J end by 6 bases, with 12 bases between. The CDR3 protein is CASSAPIGSGELFF. In DNA, the CDR3 is TGTGCCAGCAGCGCCCCTATTGGGTCCGGGGAGCTGTTTTTT.

The chain combines TRBV7-4 with TRBJ1-1; 7 nucleotides align to TRBD1. CDR1 is SGHVT, CDR2 SQSDAQ, per germline. CDR3 length equals 18 residues. V was clipped by 4 bases and J by 0 bases; unmatched bases: 14. The CDR3 DNA reads as TGTGCCAGCAGCTACCAACTAAGGACAGGAGTCATGAACACTGAAGCTTTCTTT. Its protein is CASSYQLRTGVMNTEAFF.

A few counts support this clone. The chain has TRBV19 and TRBJ1-5, with D perhaps TRBD1 (6 bases). V lost 4 bases and J lost 0, with 19 bases in between. Germline V gene lookup returns CDR1 LNHDA and CDR2 SQIVND (reference sequence). The CDR3 runs to 18 residues. The DNA of the CDR3 is TGTGCCAGTAGTACCCCTTCGGACAGAGTCTATAGCAATCAGCCCCAGCATTTT. It specifies CASSTPSDRVYSNQPQHF.

This clone occurred a few times. V usage is TRBV2 and J usage is TRBJ1-5; perhaps TRBD1 as D (6 bases). CDR1 SNHLY and CDR2 FYNNEI come from the germline V gene. Trimming removed 7 bases at V and 2 bases at J, with 15 bases between. There are 15 residues in the CDR3. The CDR3 region is CASTYTGLGNQPQHF. The CDR3 DNA is TGTGCCAGCACCTATACAGGGTTGGGCAATCAGCCCCAGCATTTT.

The V and J genes are TRBV15 and TRBJ2-2, with 11 bases aligning to TRBD1. V lost 1 base and J lost 6; bases outside the gene matches: 1. Germline V gene sequence: CDR1 LNHNV, CDR2 YYDKDF (reference sequence). This CDR3 comprises 15 residues. The DNA of the CDR3 is TGTGCCACCAGCAGAGTGGGACAGGGGGCCGGGGAGCTGTTTTTT. It encodes CATSRVGQGAGELFF.

This clone was counted between two and nine times. The CDR3 loop reads CASSSYRTTNEKLFF. CDR3 coding DNA: TGTGCCAGCAGCTCCTACAGGACAACTAATGAAAAACTGTTTTTT. The V gene is TRBV7-6, the J gene TRBJ1-4; D possibly corresponds to TRBD1 (5 bases). The germline V gene has CDR1 SGHVS and CDR2 FNYEAQ. V was clipped by 4 bases and J by 0 bases, with 9 bases between them. CDR3 length equals 15 residues.

On this clone itself: One end of the junction fails to match germline, which may point to a read error. The rearrangement uses TRBV20-1 and TRBJ1-2; no clear D gene. The CDR3 covers 8 residues. Per germline, CDR1 DFQATT and CDR2 SNEGSKA (reference sequence). CDR3 sequence: CSAGRFGF. The CDR3 region has the DNA TGCAGTGCCGGCAGGTTCGGGTTC.

This clone was seen only once. The gene calls are TRBV11-2 and TRBJ1-1; the D gene is possibly TRBD1 (5 bases). The CDR3 is 13 amino acids. From germline, CDR1 is SGHAT and CDR2 FQNNGV. V lost 6 bases and J lost 4, with 12 bases in between. Here the CDR3 reads CASSPRQFTEAFF. CDR3 sequence (DNA): TGTGCCAGCAGTCCTCGACAGTTCACTGAAGCTTTCTTT.

The chain uses TRBV18 and TRBJ1-1, with D perhaps matching TRBD1 (6 bases). The CDR3 runs 15 residues. Per germline, CDR1 KGHSH and CDR2 LQKENI. Trimming shortened V by 3 bases and J by 3 bases, and 14 bases separated the two germline ends. This CDR3 is CASSPLQGKDTEAFF. The CDR3 DNA sequence: TGTGCCAGCTCACCTTTACAGGGAAAGGACACTGAAGCTTTCTTT.

J is TRBJ1-2 and V is TRBV9, with D possibly being TRBD1 (6 bases). Germline assignment: CDR1 SGDLS and CDR2 YYNGEE. V was clipped by 7 bases and J by 1 base, with 14 bases between them. The CDR3 is made up of 14 amino acids. The CDR3 protein is CASQGQENNYGYTF. For the CDR3, the DNA is TGTGCCAGCCAGGGGCAGGAAAATAACTATGGCTACACCTTC.

The genes are TRBV15 and TRBJ1-2; TRBD1 agrees at 9 bases. After removal of 0 bases from V and 3 bases from J, the junction contained 2 bases not matched to a gene. The CDR3 spans 15 residues. Germline CDR1 reads LNHNV; CDR2 reads YYDKDF (reference sequence). CDR3 region: CATSRDRDRDYGYTF. CDR3 DNA: TGTGCCACCAGCAGAGATCGGGACAGGGACTATGGCTACACCTTC.